The T cell receptor beta chain under discussion was sequenced for a study of T cells in Graves' hyperthyroidism and ophthalmopathy. Study conclusions and caveats: In the blood, most expanded thyroid clonotypes above 0.001 appeared as well. Stable hyperthyroidism was separated from ophthalmopathy by a model based on 13 V-J features. The model's output predicted ophthalmopathy at a median of roughly 6.9 months prior to onset.

Amplification yielded TCR beta CDR3 regions, with RNA transcripts as the source. First-round RT-PCR targeting the TCR CDR3 was performed with the HTBI primer set. A single record per CDR3 protein comes from TCRdb applying MiXCR to the multiplex PCR reads. The sample has over 350,000 distinct CDR3 sequences, around an eighth seen once. Ten or more counts support this clonotype. What it binds is not known. This CDR3 has 12 amino acids. Germline V gene sequence: CDR1 SGHAT, CDR2 FQNNGV. Trimming removed 2 bases from V and 5 bases from J, with 6 bases in between. The origin of this receptor is a man aged 45-60 years with Graves' ophthalmopathy. The J gene is TRBJ2-5, the V gene TRBV11-2; D remains unclear. Sequencing was carried out using blood. CDR3 DNA sequence: TGTGCCAGCAGCTTACCAGCGGAGACCCAGTACTTC. This translates into CASSLPAETQYF.